The subject of this entry is one T cell receptor (beta chain). What this receptor recognizes is not known. No base quality values were provided; no much bigger clone lies one nucleotide off. Samples from volunteer blood donors who had recovered from COVID-19 were contributed by a second Seattle source. Each collaborating institution followed its own protocols to collect whole blood in K2EDTA tubes. Collaborator samples were shipped for TCRbeta analysis as frozen whole blood, isolated PBMCs, or DNA extracted from either sample type. This entry is derived from a study of blood T cell repertoires in COVID-19 (dated by TCRdb to 2020 to 2021). Background on the whole study: Samples from collaborators originated in the United States, Italy and Spain and spanned both the acute and convalescent phases of COVID-19. A freely available public database, intended as a resource for researchers studying the immune response to SARS-CoV-2, is where the repertoires were released. Sample metadata almost always included a de-identified subject ID, COVID-19 status, age in years and sex. The prospective study material was composed of cDNA or gDNA derived from T cells, B-cell-depleted T cells, or PBMCs. Where available, HLA class I and class II types were taken from metadata supplied by the sample provider and were not determined by assay-based typing. The samples were drawn from two sources: the first 160 participants of the ongoing ImmuneRACE study, and 1,000 to 1,500 subjects contributed by 6 global collaborators. Subjects who had been exposed to COVID-19, were actively infected with it, or had recovered from it provided the deeply sampled blood TCRbeta repertoires that made up the dataset. Findings and caveats that apply to the study as a whole: The quantity of clinical and demographic metadata differed by source and by participant and was supplied without curation.

The germline V gene gives CDR1 as LGHNT and CDR2 as FRNRAP. The CDR3 measures 12 amino acids from cysteine to phenylalanine. Only CDR3 DNA is held: 36 bases, read in frame from base 1. V and J are truncated by 4 bases and 10 bases respectively, leaving an intervening sequence of 11 bases. The immunoSEQ Assay, a bias-controlled multiplex PCR, was used to amplify TCRbeta CDR3 regions from genomic DNA. Per the source publication's procedure: Within the assay, amplification of reference gene primers was used to estimate how many nucleated cells each sample contained. To quantify the absolute abundance of each unique TCRbeta CDR3 rearrangement, sequence reads were collapsed and filtered. Productive Simpson clonality was computed per sample as the square root of Simpson's diversity index over productive rearrangements. Sourced from immuneACCESS, this table was stored by TCRdb with only in-frame sequences that have V and J called. A share of the clones is absent; for the studies checked, an unresolved V gene accounts for under half, and the remainder has no known explanation. The D gene and trimming were derived from the DNA, and the V and J assignments and clone size from that table. The sample profile shows roughly 290,000 clones; more than 70% of them were found once. Jointly, the top ten make up 6.5% to 9.5% of the sample.

The TCR sequence derives from a woman between 50 and 59 years old who had recovered from COVID-19. The sample taken for sequencing was peripheral blood. The chain employs TRBV12-5 and TRBJ2-1, with TRBD1 tentatively as D gene (6 bases match). The DNA sequence is as follows: TGTGCTAGTGGTTACAGGGTTTTGGAGCAGTTCTTC. It translates as CASGYRVLEQFF.